The 25 T cell receptor beta chains given below trace back to one sample, sequenced in a study of shared clonotypes between healthy human individuals (TCRdb year 2020). Library preparation used the immunoSEQ multiplex PCR assay. TCRdb carries this immuneACCESS record with in-frame sequences only. Its versions omit some clonotypes, under half of them owing to an unresolved V gene in the studies checked, with the rest unexplained. In all, the sample holds a few hundred thousand clones, and approximately 79% of those were seen once. Under 13% of the sample lies in the top ten. The sample consisted of memory CD4+ T cells sorted from blood. What this sample's cell subset or site label stands for: CD45RA-negative fraction. These receptor sequences come from a man aged 25-45 years in good health.

The chain is built from TRBV19 and TRBJ2-7; possibly TRBD1 for D (5 bases). Between the trimmed V and J ends, which lost 3 bases and 4 bases, there was a span of 10 bases. The CDR3 totals 13 residues. The V gene's germline CDR1 is LNHDA and CDR2 SQIVND (reference sequence). This CDR3 is CASSMTVGYEQYF. The CDR3 coding sequence is TGTGCCAGTAGTATGACAGTCGGGTACGAGCAGTACTTC.

As to this clone: A junction boundary mismatches the germline segment, possibly from a read error. The chain has TRBV7-7 and TRBJ2-2; D is ambiguous. Germline V gene lookup returns CDR1 SSHAT and CDR2 FNYEAQ (reference sequence). CDR3 size: 13 residues. The CDR3 sequence: CASSPRVTGELFF. DNA for the CDR3: TGTGCTAGCAGCCCGAGAGTTACCGGGGAGCTGTTTTTT.

V is TRBV7-9 and J is TRBJ2-1, with no clear D. The CDR3 is 11 amino acids. V was trimmed by 1 base and J by 8 bases, leaving 3 bases between them. Germline V CDR1 and CDR2: SEHNR, FQNEAQ (reference sequence). CDR3 nucleotides: TGTGCCAGCAGCTTAGGTCATGAGCAGTTCTTC. Its translation: CASSLGHEQFF.

The rearrangement joins TRBV15 to TRBJ2-4; no firm D call. V was trimmed by 0 bases and J by 0 bases, leaving 6 bases between them. The CDR3 length is 15 residues. Germline CDR1 reads LNHNV; CDR2 reads YYDKDF (reference sequence). The DNA of the CDR3 is TGTGCCACCAGCAGAGACAGGTTAGCCAAAAACATTCAGTACTTC. It translates to CATSRDRLAKNIQYF.

V and J are TRBV25-1 and TRBJ1-5; no reliable D call. Trimming pared 2 bases from V and 4 bases from J, leaving 9 bases between. The CDR3 contains 14 residues. Per the germline V gene, CDR1 is MGHDK and CDR2 is SYGVNS. The CDR3 loop is CASSEKHGNQPQHF. CDR3 DNA sequence: TGTGCCAGCAGTGAAAAACACGGAAATCAGCCCCAGCATTTT.

This chain joins TRBV5-4 and TRBJ2-5; D gene unclear. The CDR3 is made up of 14 amino acids. Germline lookup yields CDR1 SGHNT and CDR2 YYREEE (reference sequence). V dropped 0 bases and J dropped 2 bases, with 8 bases sitting between them. This CDR3 is CASSLAIGQETQYF. The CDR3 nucleotides are TGTGCCAGCAGCTTGGCCATCGGACAAGAGACCCAGTACTTC.

The chain couples TRBV6-5 to TRBJ2-5; 7 nucleotides agree with TRBD2. Germline V gives CDR1 MNHEY, CDR2 SVGAGI. The trim removed 4 bases at V and 4 bases at J, leaving 3 bases unmatched. This CDR3 has 13 residues. CDR3 amino acids: CASSSPGGETQYF. The CDR3 DNA reads TGTGCCAGCAGTTCCCCGGGGGGAGAGACCCAGTACTTC.

This clone was seen a handful of times. The chain couples TRBV19 to TRBJ1-5; 7 nucleotides align to TRBD1. This CDR3 region has 16 residues. Trimming took 5 bases from V and 6 from J; bases not matched to a gene: 13. The germline V gene has CDR1 LNHDA and CDR2 SQIVND (reference sequence). This chain's CDR3 is CASSPLPDRDRQPQHF. The CDR3, as DNA: TGTGCCAGTAGTCCCCTCCCCGACAGGGATCGTCAGCCCCAGCATTTT.

The rearrangement uses TRBV7-3 and TRBJ1-1, with D possibly being TRBD1 (5 bases). This CDR3 contains 14 residues. The V and J ends lost 4 bases and 8 bases respectively, with 17 bases between them. Germline V lookup: CDR1 SGHTA, CDR2 FQGTGA. CDR3 region: CASSSKTATVEAFF. CDR3 in DNA: TGTGCCAGCAGCTCAAAGACAGCCACAGTAGAAGCTTTCTTT.

The gene calls are TRBV7-9 and TRBJ2-7; TRBD1 matches at 8 bases. Germline V gene lookup returns CDR1 SEHNR and CDR2 FQNEAQ (reference sequence). CDR3 length: 14 residues. V was clipped by 5 bases and J by 6 bases; unmatched bases: 9. The CDR3 nucleotides read TGTGCCAGCAGCCCCGGGACAGGCCGATCCGAGCAGTACTTC. Translating gives CASSPGTGRSEQYF. Based on the CDR3 plus reference TRBV7-9 and TRBJ2-7, the full variable domain is DTGVSQNPRHKITKRGQNVTFRCDPISEHNRLYWYRQTLGQGPEFLTYFQNEAQLEKSRLLSDRFSAERPKGSFSTLEIQRTEQGDSAMYLCASSPGTGRSEQYFGPGTRLTVT.

The rearrangement joins TRBV7-2 to TRBJ1-2, with 7 bases lining up with TRBD1. In germline, CDR1 is SGHTA, CDR2 FQGNSA. V gave up 2 bases and J gave up 3 bases; unmatched junction bases: 3. CDR3 length: 14 residues. CDR3 DNA sequence: TGTGCCAGCAGCTTACTACAGGGGTACTATGGCTACACCTTC. It is translated as CASSLLQGYYGYTF. Filled out from reference TRBV7-2 and TRBJ1-2, the complete variable domain reads GAGVSQSPSNKVTEKGKDVELRCDPISGHTALYWYRQSLGQGLEFLIYFQGNSAPDKSGLPSDRFSAERTGGSVSTLTIQRTQQEDSAVYLCASSLLQGYYGYTFGSGTRLTVV.

The gene calls are TRBV4-1 and TRBJ1-4, with 10 bases that match TRBD1. From germline, CDR1 is MGHRA and CDR2 YSYEKL. With 5 bases clipped from V and 7 bases from J, the junction kept 4 bases outside the gene matches. CDR3 size: 14 residues. CDR3: CASSSGTGVEKLFF. The CDR3 DNA sequence: TGCGCCAGCAGCTCCGGGACAGGGGTTGAAAAACTGTTTTTT.

The chain joins TRBV7-2 to TRBJ2-3, with no clear D. The germline V gene has CDR1 SGHTA and CDR2 FQGNSA. V lost 0 bases to trimming and J lost 14 bases, with 9 bases between them. The CDR3 runs 11 residues. Here the CDR3 DNA reads TGTGCCAGCAGCTTAGCATCCCGGCCGTATTTT. This codes for CASSLASRPYF.

This clone occurred a few times. V is TRBV7-2 and J is TRBJ2-4; D is perhaps TRBD1 (6 bases). The CDR3 spans 15 residues. The germline CDR1 and CDR2 sequences are SGHTA and FQGNSA. V lost 5 bases and J lost 3, with 14 bases in between. CDR3 nucleotide sequence: TGTGCCAGCAGCAGGGGGTCGAGGGGCAAAAACATTCAGTACTTC. Translating it yields CASSRGSRGKNIQYF.

The CDR3 sequence is CASSSFTARAYEQYF. CDR3 bases: TGTGCCAGCAGCTCCTTTACAGCTCGAGCCTACGAGCAGTACTTC. This chain joins TRBV7-7 and TRBJ2-7; D gene uncertain. The CDR3 length is 15 residues. V gave up 4 bases and J gave up 2 bases, with 15 bases separating them. The germline gives CDR1 SSHAT, CDR2 FNYEAQ (reference sequence).

This clone appeared a single time. The chain recombines TRBV6-1 with TRBJ2-7, with 8 nucleotides matching TRBD2. This CDR3 region has 14 residues. V gave up 3 bases and J gave up 4 bases; unmatched junction bases: 5. CDR1 is MNHNS and CDR2 is SASEGT in the germline V gene. The CDR3 loop is CASSDSGRLYEQYF. CDR3 nucleotides: TGTGCCAGCAGTGACAGCGGGAGACTTTACGAGCAGTACTTC.

Here the CDR3 reads CAWSALYNQPQHF. Written as DNA, the CDR3 is TGTGCCTGGAGCGCGTTATACAATCAGCCCCAGCATTTT. V and J are TRBV30 and TRBJ1-5; D unresolved. CDR3 length: 13 amino acids. CDR1 GTSNPN and CDR2 SVGIG come from the germline V gene (reference sequence). Trimming took off 3 bases at V and 3 bases at J, with 9 bases between the two ends. Complete variable domain (other parts from reference TRBV30 and TRBJ1-5): SQTIHQWPATLVQPVGSPLSLECTVEGTSNPNLYWYRQAAGRGLQLLFYSVGIGQISSEVPQNLSASRPQDRQFILSSKKLLLSDSGFYLCAWSALYNQPQHFGDGTRLSIL.

With regard to this clone: A read error may produce the germline difference seen at one junction end. The chain joins TRBV4-3 to TRBJ2-1; TRBD2 is a possible D gene (6 bases). This CDR3 has 13 residues. CDR1 is LGHNA, CDR2 YSLEER, per germline. For the CDR3, the DNA is TGCGCCAGCAGCCAAGAGCAATTAGGACTAAAGGTCTTC. It is translated as CASSQEQLGLKVF.

The gene calls are TRBV19 and TRBJ1-2, with no clear D. This CDR3 contains 12 residues. CDR1 and CDR2 from the germline V gene are LNHDA and SQIVND (reference sequence). The V end lost 6 bases, the J end lost 2 bases, and 7 bases lay between the germline ends. The CDR3: CASRMGNYGYTF. Here the CDR3 DNA reads TGTGCCAGTAGAATGGGGAACTATGGCTACACCTTC.

V gene TRBV4-1 combines with J gene TRBJ2-3; 7 bases line up with TRBD2. The ends lost 2 bases at V and 4 bases at J; junction bases unmatched: 24. CDR3 length: 21 residues. Germline lookup yields CDR1 MGHRA and CDR2 YSYEKL. The CDR3 nucleotides read TGCGCCAGCAGCCAACCCCGACTAGCAACGCTCAGGCAATCTGGAGCAGATACGCAGTATTTT. This gives the protein CASSQPRLATLRQSGADTQYF.

The chain recombines TRBV11-2 with TRBJ1-3; 7 bases line up with TRBD1. CDR1 and CDR2 (germline): SGHAT, FQNNGV. V lost 1 base to trimming and J lost 0 bases; unmatched junction nucleotides: 12. This CDR3 spans 19 amino acids. This CDR3 reads CASSLGIGTATFSGNTIYF. CDR3 sequence (DNA): TGTGCCAGCAGCTTAGGTATCGGGACAGCCACTTTCTCTGGAAACACCATATATTTT.

V is TRBV6-1 and J is TRBJ2-7, with a tentative D call TRBD2 (6 bases). Trimming removed 3 bases from V and 7 bases from J, with 16 bases in between. Germline V gives CDR1 MNHNS, CDR2 SASEGT. This CDR3 is 14 amino acids long. The CDR3 is CASSDFAGREEQYF. The CDR3 nucleotides read TGTGCCAGCAGTGATTTTGCGGGACGGGAAGAGCAGTACTTC.

V and J are TRBV11-2 and TRBJ1-2; D is perhaps TRBD1 (6 bases). This CDR3 comprises 14 residues. Germline CDR1 and CDR2: SGHAT and FQNNGV. V was shortened by 5 bases and J by 8 bases, with 18 bases between the two germline ends. The CDR3 region has the DNA TGTGCCAGCAGCCCACAGGGTCCCGGCCGCGGCTACACCTTC. The encoded protein is CASSPQGPGRGYTF.

This clone was counted a single time. The chain carries TRBV19 and TRBJ1-1; 7 nucleotides line up with TRBD1. Trimming at V came to 5 bases and at J to 0 bases, leaving 6 bases not matched to a gene. Looked up from germline, CDR1 is LNHDA and CDR2 is SQIVND (reference sequence). This CDR3 has 15 residues. CDR3 sequence reads: CASSFHRGMNTEAFF. DNA of the CDR3: TGTGCCAGTAGTTTTCACAGGGGAATGAACACTGAAGCTTTCTTT.

The chain recombines TRBV7-3 with TRBJ2-1; TRBD2 aligns across 10 bases. There are 13 residues in the CDR3. V lost 6 bases and J lost 14; bases outside the gene matches: 10. Germline CDR1 SGHTA, CDR2 FQGTGA. This CDR3 is CASSHQREGRKFF. DNA for the CDR3: TGTGCCAGCAGTCACCAGCGGGAGGGCCGTAAGTTCTTC.